This is a list of T cell receptor beta chains from one sample in a study of memory CD4+ T cells and cytomegalovirus serostatus. Measured with immunoSEQ multiplex PCR; TCRdb has only the in-frame clones, and not every one. The table lists about 62,000 clones, 70% to 80% of them singletons. Specimen: memory CD4+ T cells from blood. The receptors here all came from an adult in good health and CMV-seropositive. The CDR3 runs from the conserved cysteine through the conserved F or W. Each record gives: clone size, J gene, V gene, D gene, CDR3 protein, CDR3 DNA. The D gene is left open where the match is weak. A row's size may be missing; if present it is once, few, many or a size class.

>-|TRBJ2-7|TRBV28|-
CATQDRRIPHEQYF
TGTGCCACCCAAGACAGGCGGATTCCCCACGAGCAGTACTTC
>-|TRBJ1-4|TRBV5-4|-
CASSLRGGPEKLFF
TGTGCCAGCAGCTTAAGGGGGGGGCCTGAAAAACTGTTTTTT
>-|TRBJ1-3|TRBV10-3|-
CATSPGLGNTIYF
TGTGCCACCAGCCCGGGGCTTGGAAACACCATATATTTT
>-|TRBJ2-1|TRBV5-6|TRBD2
CASSLGTSMWFGEQFF
TGTGCCAGCAGCTTGGGGACTAGCATGTGGTTCGGTGAGCAGTTCTTC
>-|TRBJ1-6|TRBV18|-
CASSPQGFNSPLHF
TGTGCCAGCTCACCACAGGGATTCAATTCACCCCTCCACTTT
>-|TRBJ1-3|TRBV6-5|-
CASIGTGNTIYF
TGTGCCAGCATCGGGACTGGAAACACCATATATTTT
>-|TRBJ2-5|TRBV2|-
CASSLGGGGWETQYF
TGTGCCAGCAGCCTAGGAGGAGGGGGATGGGAGACCCAGTACTTC
>-|TRBJ1-5|TRBV7-9|-
CASSPPGGGAQPQHF
TGTGCCAGCAGCCCACCTGGAGGGGGGGCCCAGCCCCAGCATTTT
>-|TRBJ1-1|TRBV15|-
CATSRDPSTEAFF
TGTGCCACCAGCAGAGACCCCAGCACTGAAGCTTTCTTT
>-|TRBJ1-2|TRBV7-2|TRBD1
CASSLVGRQGIGGYGYTF
TGTGCCAGCAGCTTAGTAGGGCGACAGGGGATTGGTGGCTATGGCTACACCTTC
>-|TRBJ2-2|TRBV2|-
CASSALNTGELFF
TGTGCCAGCAGTGCCTTAAACACCGGGGAGCTGTTTTTT
>few|TRBJ1-6|TRBV10-2|-
CASRGDHTGNSPLHF
TGCGCCAGCAGGGGGGATCACACAGGGAATTCACCCCTCCACTTT
>-|TRBJ2-1|TRBV7-9|TRBD2
CASRGTLASGRAEEQFF
TGTGCCAGCAGAGGCACTTTAGCTAGCGGGAGGGCCGAGGAGCAGTTCTTC
>-|TRBJ2-1|TRBV7-2|-
CASSLGSSYNEQFF
TGTGCCAGCAGCTTAGGTAGTTCCTACAATGAGCAGTTCTTC
>-|TRBJ2-3|TRBV7-2|TRBD2
CASSFRAGDTDTQYF
TGTGCCAGCAGCTTTCGAGCGGGGGACACAGATACGCAGTATTTT
>-|TRBJ2-1|TRBV28|TRBD2
CASSPRLAVDNEQFF
TGTGCCAGCAGTCCCCGACTAGCGGTGGACAATGAGCAGTTCTTC
>-|TRBJ2-5|TRBV2|-
CASNPGQAETQYF
TGTGCCAGCAATCCGGGGCAAGCCGAGACCCAGTACTTC
>-|TRBJ2-1|TRBV7-3|-
CASSSLEGGEQFF
TGTGCCAGCAGCTCCCTCGAGGGGGGTGAGCAGTTCTTC
>-|TRBJ1-6|TRBV30|-
CAWSLVAGSPLHF
TGTGCCTGGAGCCTCGTGGCAGGGTCACCCCTCCACTTT
>-|TRBJ1-4|TRBV7-8|-
CASSSGDDEKLFF
TGTGCCAGCAGCTCAGGGGACGATGAAAAACTGTTTTTT
>-|TRBJ2-3|TRBV27|-
CASSSGQSTDTQYF
TGTGCCAGCAGTTCCGGACAGTCCACAGATACGCAGTATTTT
>once|TRBJ2-7|TRBV6-1|TRBD1
CASSDAGTGGNYEQYF
TGTGCCAGCAGTGATGCCGGGACAGGGGGCAACTACGAGCAGTACTTC